A single sample gave rise to the 3 T cell receptor beta chains below, sequenced in a study of breast tumors, draining lymph nodes, adjacent tissues. In TCRdb, the multiplex PCR reads were re-called with MiXCR into one record per CDR3 protein. This sample has approximately 280,000 distinct CDR3 sequences, with around 31% found just once. Breast cancer patients provided tissue from their axillary draining lymph nodes. The sample was axillary lymph node tissue. The source is a female donor with breast cancer. Some clones in this sample may be carry-over from other donors' samples.

This clonotype was observed at least ten times. The chain links TRBV15 to TRBJ2-7; no clear D. Germline V gene sequence: CDR1 LNHNV, CDR2 YYDKDF (reference sequence). This CDR3 is built from 14 residues. The V end lost 0 bases, the J end lost 3 bases, and 9 bases lay between the germline ends. CDR3 nucleotide sequence: TGTGCCACCAGCAGAGATCTTGGCCTCTACGAGCAGTACTTC. Translated: CATSRDLGLYEQYF. The full variable domain, with the rest looked up from reference TRBV15 and TRBJ2-7, is DAMVIQNPRYQVTQFGKPVTLSCSQTLNHNVMYWYQQKSSQAPKLLFHYYDKDFNNEADTPDNFQSRRPNTSFCFLDIRSPGLGDTAMYLCATSRDLGLYEQYFGPGTRLTVT.

Of note for this clonotype: A much larger clone sits a single nucleotide away, making a read error possible. The chain joins TRBV6-5 to TRBJ2-3, with D possibly being TRBD2 (6 bases). From germline, CDR1 is MNHEY and CDR2 SVGAGI. This CDR3 is built from 11 residues. V shed 8 bases and J shed 8 bases, with 11 bases lying between them. The CDR3 loop reads CASHVGGTQYF. The CDR3 nucleotides are TGTGCCAGCCATGTGGGAGGTACGCAGTATTTT.

This clonotype was seen ten or more times. The chain combines TRBV7-8 with TRBJ2-5; D is ambiguous. Trimming left V 5 bases short and J 0 bases short, with 13 bases between. This CDR3 spans 15 amino acids. In germline, CDR1 is SGHVS, CDR2 FQNEAQ. CDR3 bases: TGTGCCAGCAGCCTATACCTTTCGTACCAAGAGACCCAGTACTTC. Translating gives CASSLYLSYQETQYF.